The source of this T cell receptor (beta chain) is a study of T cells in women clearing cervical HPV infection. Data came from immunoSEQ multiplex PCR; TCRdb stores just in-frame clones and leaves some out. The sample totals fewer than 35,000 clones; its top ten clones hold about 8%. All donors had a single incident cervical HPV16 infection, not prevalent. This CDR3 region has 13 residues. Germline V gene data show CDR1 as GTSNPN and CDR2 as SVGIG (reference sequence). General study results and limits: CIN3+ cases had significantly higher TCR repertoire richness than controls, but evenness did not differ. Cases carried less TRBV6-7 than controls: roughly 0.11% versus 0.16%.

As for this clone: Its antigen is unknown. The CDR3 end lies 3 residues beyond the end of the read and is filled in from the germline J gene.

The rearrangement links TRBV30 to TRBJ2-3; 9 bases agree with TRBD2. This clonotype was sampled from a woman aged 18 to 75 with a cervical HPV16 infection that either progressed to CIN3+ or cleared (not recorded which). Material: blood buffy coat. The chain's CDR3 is CAWSVSAGGTQYF. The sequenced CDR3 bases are TGTGCCTGGAGTGTATCGGCGGGAGGGACG.